This T cell receptor (beta chain) was sequenced for a study of blood T cell repertoires in COVID-19. Study information: Collection of acute and convalescent COVID-19 samples took place in the United States, Italy and Spain.

The V end lost 7 bases, the J end lost 1 base, and 10 bases lay between the germline ends. CDR3 length: 13 amino acids. The germline CDR1 and CDR2 sequences are LNHDA and SQIVND (reference sequence). Authors' processing steps: By means of reference gene primer amplification, nucleated cell counts were estimated. The protocol was immunoSEQ multiplex PCR, while the TCRdb copy is restricted to in-frame clones and leaves out a portion. D and trimming were read from the DNA, whereas the V and J calls and clone size are those reported in that table. The sample carries around 130,000 clones, about four fifths recorded once.

The sequenced material came from peripheral blood. The TCR sequence derives from a human donor in a cohort sampled during active COVID-19. The chain has TRBV19 and TRBJ1-1; no definite D call. Here the CDR3 reads CASKRSGNTEAFF. CDR3 DNA: TGTGCCAGTAAACGCTCCGGGAACACTGAAGCTTTCTTT.